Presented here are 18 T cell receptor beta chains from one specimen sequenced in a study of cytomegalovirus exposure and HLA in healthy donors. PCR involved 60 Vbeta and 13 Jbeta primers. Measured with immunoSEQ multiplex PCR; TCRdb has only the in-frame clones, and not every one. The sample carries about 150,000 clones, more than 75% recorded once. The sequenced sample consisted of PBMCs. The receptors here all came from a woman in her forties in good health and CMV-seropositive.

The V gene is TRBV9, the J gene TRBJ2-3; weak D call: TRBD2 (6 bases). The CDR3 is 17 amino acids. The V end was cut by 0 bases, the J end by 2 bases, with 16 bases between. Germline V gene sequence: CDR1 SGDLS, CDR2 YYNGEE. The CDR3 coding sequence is TGTGCCAGCAGCGTAGCAGCGGGCTCCATCCCCACAGATACGCAGTATTTT. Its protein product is CASSVAAGSIPTDTQYF.

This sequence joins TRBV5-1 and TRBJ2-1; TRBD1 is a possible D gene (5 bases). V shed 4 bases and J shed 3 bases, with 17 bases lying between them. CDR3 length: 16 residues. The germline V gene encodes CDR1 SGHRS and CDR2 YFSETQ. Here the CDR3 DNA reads TGCGCCAGCAGCAAACACGGACATGGGGACTACAATGAGCAGTTCTTC. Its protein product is CASSKHGHGDYNEQFF.

The CDR3 loop is CASSELLAGGRDEQFF. The CDR3 DNA is TGTGCCAGCAGTGAACTCCTAGCGGGAGGGAGAGATGAGCAGTTCTTC. The chain uses TRBV2 and TRBJ2-1; 12 bases agree with TRBD2. This CDR3 is 16 amino acids long. Per the germline V gene, CDR1 is SNHLY and CDR2 is FYNNEI. V dropped 2 bases and J dropped 8; count of bases not matched to a gene: 7.

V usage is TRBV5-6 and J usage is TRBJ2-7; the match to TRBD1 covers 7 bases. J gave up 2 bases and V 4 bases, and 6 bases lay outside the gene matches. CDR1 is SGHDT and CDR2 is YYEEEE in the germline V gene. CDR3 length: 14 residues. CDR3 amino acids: CASSPGQPPYEQYF. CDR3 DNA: TGTGCCAGCAGCCCGGGACAGCCCCCCTACGAGCAGTACTTC.

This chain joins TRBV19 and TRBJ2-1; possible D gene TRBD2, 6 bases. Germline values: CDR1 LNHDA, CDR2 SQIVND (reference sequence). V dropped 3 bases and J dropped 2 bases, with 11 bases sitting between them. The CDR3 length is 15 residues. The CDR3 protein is CASSITGAAYNEQFF. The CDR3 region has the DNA TGTGCCAGTAGTATTACGGGAGCAGCCTACAATGAGCAGTTCTTC.

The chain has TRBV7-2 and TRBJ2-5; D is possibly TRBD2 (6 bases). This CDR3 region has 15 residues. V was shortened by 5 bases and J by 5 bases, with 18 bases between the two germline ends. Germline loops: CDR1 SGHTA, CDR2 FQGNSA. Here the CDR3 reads CASSPRLVSGETQYF. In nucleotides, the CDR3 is TGTGCCAGCAGCCCACGACTAGTCAGCGGGGAGACCCAGTACTTC.

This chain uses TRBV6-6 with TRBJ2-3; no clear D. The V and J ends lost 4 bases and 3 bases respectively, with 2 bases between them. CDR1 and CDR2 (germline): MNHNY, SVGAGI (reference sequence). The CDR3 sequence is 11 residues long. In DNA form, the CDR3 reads TGTGCCAGCAGTTTAACAGATACGCAGTATTTT. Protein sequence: CASSLTDTQYF.

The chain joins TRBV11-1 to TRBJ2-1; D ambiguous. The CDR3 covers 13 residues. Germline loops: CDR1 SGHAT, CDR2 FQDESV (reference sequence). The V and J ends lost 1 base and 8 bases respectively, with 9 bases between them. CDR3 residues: CASSLGGLDEQFF. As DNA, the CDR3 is TGTGCCAGCAGCTTAGGAGGATTGGATGAGCAGTTCTTC.

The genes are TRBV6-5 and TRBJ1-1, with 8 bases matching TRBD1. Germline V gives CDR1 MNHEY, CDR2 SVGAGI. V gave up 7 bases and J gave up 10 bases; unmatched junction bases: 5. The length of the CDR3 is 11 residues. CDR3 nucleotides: TGTGCCAGCAATACAGGGGGAGCAGCTTTCTTT. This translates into CASNTGGAAFF.

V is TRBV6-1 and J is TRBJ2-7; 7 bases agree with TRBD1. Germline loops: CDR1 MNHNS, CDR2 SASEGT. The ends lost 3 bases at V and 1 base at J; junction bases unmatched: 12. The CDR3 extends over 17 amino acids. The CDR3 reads CASSDPLRQGTSYEQYF. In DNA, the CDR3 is TGTGCCAGCAGTGATCCTTTGAGACAGGGAACTTCCTACGAGCAGTACTTC.

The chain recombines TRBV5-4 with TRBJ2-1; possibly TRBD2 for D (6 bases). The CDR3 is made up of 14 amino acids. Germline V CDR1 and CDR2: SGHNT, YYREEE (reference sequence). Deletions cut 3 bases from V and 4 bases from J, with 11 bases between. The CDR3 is CASSWEVGYNEQFF. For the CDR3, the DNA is TGTGCCAGCAGCTGGGAGGTTGGTTACAATGAGCAGTTCTTC.

The CDR3 sequence: CAWTRPRGALGGSYNEQFF. The CDR3, as DNA: TGTGCCTGGACCCGTCCCCGAGGGGCGCTGGGGGGCTCCTACAATGAGCAGTTCTTC. This sequence joins TRBV30 and TRBJ2-1, with a possible D match to TRBD2 (6 bases). The V and J ends lost 4 bases and 0 bases respectively, with 25 bases between them. The CDR3 is 19 amino acids. CDR1 is GTSNPN and CDR2 is SVGIG in the germline V gene (reference sequence).

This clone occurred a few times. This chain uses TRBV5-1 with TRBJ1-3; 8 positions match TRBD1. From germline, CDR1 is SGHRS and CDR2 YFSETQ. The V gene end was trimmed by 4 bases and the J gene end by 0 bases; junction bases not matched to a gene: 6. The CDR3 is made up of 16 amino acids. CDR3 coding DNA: TGCGCCAGCAGCCGGGGACAGGTCGCCTCTGGAAACACCATATATTTT. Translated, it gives CASSRGQVASGNTIYF.

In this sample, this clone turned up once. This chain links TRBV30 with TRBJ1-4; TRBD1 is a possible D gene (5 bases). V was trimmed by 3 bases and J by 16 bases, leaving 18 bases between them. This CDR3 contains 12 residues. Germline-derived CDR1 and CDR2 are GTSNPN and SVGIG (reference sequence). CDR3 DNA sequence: TGTGCCTGGAGCCCGTCCCTCGGACATTGGTTTTTT. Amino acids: CAWSPSLGHWFF.

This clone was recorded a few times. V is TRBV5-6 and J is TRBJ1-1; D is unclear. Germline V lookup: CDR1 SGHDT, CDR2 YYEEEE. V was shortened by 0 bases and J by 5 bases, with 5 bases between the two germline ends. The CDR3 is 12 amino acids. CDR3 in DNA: TGTGCCAGCAGCTTGGGCCGGACTGAAGCTTTCTTT. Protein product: CASSLGRTEAFF.

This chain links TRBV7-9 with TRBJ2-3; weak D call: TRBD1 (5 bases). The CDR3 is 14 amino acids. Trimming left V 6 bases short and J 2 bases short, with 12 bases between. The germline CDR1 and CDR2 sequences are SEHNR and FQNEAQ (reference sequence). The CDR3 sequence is CASRGVLPTDTQYF. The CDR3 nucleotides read TGTGCCAGCAGAGGGGTACTCCCCACAGATACGCAGTATTTT.

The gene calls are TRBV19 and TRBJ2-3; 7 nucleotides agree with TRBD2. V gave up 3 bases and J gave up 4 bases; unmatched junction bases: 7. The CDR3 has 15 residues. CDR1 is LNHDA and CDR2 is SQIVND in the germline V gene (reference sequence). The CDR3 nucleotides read TGTGCCAGTAGTATCGCGGGAGAATTTCCAGATACGCAGTATTTT. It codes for CASSIAGEFPDTQYF. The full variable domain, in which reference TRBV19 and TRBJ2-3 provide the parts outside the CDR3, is DGGITQSPKYLFRKEGQNVTLSCEQNLNHDAMYWYRQDPGQGLRLIYYSQIVNDFQKGDIAEGYSVSREKKESFPLTVTSAQKNPTAFYLCASSIAGEFPDTQYFGPGTRLTVL.

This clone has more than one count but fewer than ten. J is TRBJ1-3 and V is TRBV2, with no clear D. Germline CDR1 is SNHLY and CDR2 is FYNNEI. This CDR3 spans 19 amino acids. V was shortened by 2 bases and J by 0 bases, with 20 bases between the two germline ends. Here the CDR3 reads CASSESFERIHLSGNTIYF. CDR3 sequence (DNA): TGTGCCAGCAGTGAAAGTTTTGAGAGGATCCACCTCTCTGGAAACACCATATATTTT.